Below, one TCR beta chain is given with its context. The CDR3 consists of 11 residues. Germline V gene sequence: CDR1 ENHRY, CDR2 SYGVKD. The V segment lost 3 bases and the J segment 13 bases; nucleotides outside the gene matches: 4. This sample is part of a study of blood T cell repertoires in COVID-19. About the study: The United States, Italy and Spain provided the acute and convalescent COVID-19 samples.

Original data processing: For nucleated cells, counts were estimated from reference gene primer amplification. Clones were read by immunoSEQ multiplex PCR, and TCRdb kept only the in-frame ones, dropping some. The V and J calls and clone size were taken over from that table, and D and trimming were inferred from the DNA. The repertoire has approximately 240,000 clones, more than 65% of them found once; the top ten carry about 2.3%. V gene TRBV10-3 combines with J gene TRBJ2-7; TRBD1 matches at 9 bases. The sequencing input was peripheral blood. The receptor was derived from a woman aged 60-70 years with acute or convalescent COVID-19. The CDR3 reads CAISEQGAQYF. CDR3 sequence (DNA): TGTGCCATCAGTGAACAGGGGGCGCAATACTTC.